Listed below are T cell receptor beta chains from one sample, sequenced in a study of cytomegalovirus exposure and HLA in healthy donors. TCRdb's table, derived via immunoSEQ multiplex PCR, lists solely in-frame clones and lacks some. The sample lists about 190,000 clones, over 70% seen once, with 3% to 4.5% in the top ten. Sequenced: PBMCs. These receptors all come from a man aged 45 to 65 in good health and CMV-seronegative. The CDR3 runs from the conserved cysteine through the conserved F or W. Each record gives: V gene, D gene, clone size, J gene, CDR3 protein, CDR3 DNA. The D gene is left open where the match is weak. Clone size appears in some rows only: once, few, many, or a class for an expanded clone.

v_call: TRBV18; d_call: -; clone_size: -; j_call: TRBJ2-3; cdr3_aa: CASSQLSTDTQYF; cdr3_nt: TGTGCCAGCTCACAACTTAGCACAGATACGCAGTATTTT
v_call: TRBV7-2; d_call: -; clone_size: -; j_call: TRBJ1-5; cdr3_aa: CASSLDYSNQPQHF; cdr3_nt: TGTGCCAGCAGCTTAGATTATAGCAATCAGCCCCAGCATTTT
v_call: TRBV19; d_call: TRBD1; clone_size: -; j_call: TRBJ2-1; cdr3_aa: CASSPTGAGEQFF; cdr3_nt: TGTGCCAGTAGTCCGACAGGGGCGGGGGAGCAGTTCTTC
v_call: TRBV7-9; d_call: TRBD1; clone_size: -; j_call: TRBJ2-7; cdr3_aa: CASSHSGTGGYEQYF; cdr3_nt: TGTGCCAGCAGCCATTCCGGGACAGGGGGCTACGAGCAGTACTTC
v_call: TRBV7-9; d_call: -; clone_size: -; j_call: TRBJ1-1; cdr3_aa: CASSIQGNTEAFF; cdr3_nt: TGTGCCAGCAGCATACAGGGAAACACTGAAGCTTTCTTT
v_call: TRBV2; d_call: -; clone_size: once; j_call: TRBJ1-4; cdr3_aa: CASSHTQGFPNEKLFF; cdr3_nt: TGTGCCAGCAGCCACACCCAGGGATTTCCTAATGAAAAACTGTTTTTT
v_call: TRBV5-8; d_call: -; clone_size: -; j_call: TRBJ2-3; cdr3_aa: CASNDGSRTDTQYF; cdr3_nt: TGTGCCAGCAACGACGGATCCAGGACAGATACGCAGTATTTT
v_call: TRBV2; d_call: TRBD1; clone_size: once; j_call: TRBJ2-2; cdr3_aa: CASSNRGDTGELFF; cdr3_nt: TGTGCCAGCAGTAACAGGGGCGACACCGGGGAGCTGTTTTTT
v_call: TRBV12-5; d_call: -; clone_size: -; j_call: TRBJ1-1; cdr3_aa: CASVGGTEAFF; cdr3_nt: TGTGCTAGTGTAGGGGGCACTGAAGCTTTCTTT
v_call: TRBV4-3; d_call: TRBD2; clone_size: -; j_call: TRBJ2-2; cdr3_aa: CASSQPAGWGPGELFF; cdr3_nt: TGCGCCAGCAGCCAGCCAGCGGGGTGGGGACCCGGGGAGCTGTTTTTT
v_call: TRBV14; d_call: -; clone_size: -; j_call: TRBJ1-6; cdr3_aa: CASGITGSSPLHF; cdr3_nt: TGTGCCAGCGGGATAACAGGGAGTTCACCCCTCCACTTT
v_call: TRBV9; d_call: -; clone_size: -; j_call: TRBJ1-3; cdr3_aa: CASGDRGNTIYF; cdr3_nt: TGTGCCAGCGGCGACAGGGGAAACACCATATATTTT
v_call: TRBV2; d_call: -; clone_size: -; j_call: TRBJ2-7; cdr3_aa: CASSDEKINEQYF; cdr3_nt: TGTGCCAGCAGTGACGAGAAAATAAACGAGCAGTACTTC
v_call: TRBV6-6; d_call: TRBD1; clone_size: -; j_call: TRBJ1-4; cdr3_aa: CASSYSEGARKLFF; cdr3_nt: TGTGCCAGCAGTTACTCTGAGGGGGCTAGGAAACTGTTTTTT
v_call: TRBV18; d_call: TRBD1; clone_size: -; j_call: TRBJ2-7; cdr3_aa: CASSPGQGSYEQYF; cdr3_nt: TGTGCCAGCTCACCCGGACAGGGTTCCTACGAGCAGTACTTC
v_call: TRBV7-9; d_call: TRBD1; clone_size: -; j_call: TRBJ1-2; cdr3_aa: CSSSFKMAQGVGYTF; cdr3_nt: TGTTCCAGCAGCTTTAAAATGGCGCAGGGGGTTGGCTACACCTTC
v_call: TRBV18; d_call: TRBD1; clone_size: -; j_call: TRBJ1-2; cdr3_aa: CASSPQGAKGYTF; cdr3_nt: TGTGCCAGCTCACCACAGGGGGCGAAGGGCTACACCTTC